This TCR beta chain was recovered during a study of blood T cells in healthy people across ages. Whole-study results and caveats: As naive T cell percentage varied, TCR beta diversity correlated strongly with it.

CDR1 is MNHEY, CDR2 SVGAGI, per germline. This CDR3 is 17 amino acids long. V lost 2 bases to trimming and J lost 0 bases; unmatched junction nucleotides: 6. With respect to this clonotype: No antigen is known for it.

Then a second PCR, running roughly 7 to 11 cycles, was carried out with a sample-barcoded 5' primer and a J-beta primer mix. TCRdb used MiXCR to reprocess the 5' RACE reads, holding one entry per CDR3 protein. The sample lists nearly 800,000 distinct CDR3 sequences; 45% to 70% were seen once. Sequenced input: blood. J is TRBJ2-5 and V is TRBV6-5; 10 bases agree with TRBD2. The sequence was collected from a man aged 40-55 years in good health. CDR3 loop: CASSYGPAGGNQETQYF. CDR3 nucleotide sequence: TGTGCCAGCAGTTACGGGCCAGCGGGGGGGAACCAAGAGACCCAGTACTTC.